A selection of T cell receptor beta chains follows, all from one sample in a study of cytomegalovirus exposure and HLA in healthy donors. TCRdb keeps only in-frame clones here, not all; method: immunoSEQ multiplex PCR. The sample holds about 170,000 clones. The sample taken for sequencing was PBMCs. These receptors were collected from a woman aged 18 to 35 in good health and CMV-seropositive. CDR3s include the opening cysteine and the closing phenylalanine or tryptophan. The D gene is left open where the match is weak.

CDR3 | DNA | V | D | J
CASSLGGAGGPHNEQFF | TGTGCCAGCAGCTTAGGCGGAGCGGGGGGGCCGCACAATGAGCAGTTCTTC | TRBV7-9 | TRBD2 | TRBJ2-1
CASSYLTSGGVNEQFF | TGTGCCAGCAGTTACTTGACTAGCGGGGGTGTCAATGAGCAGTTCTTC | TRBV6-6 | TRBD2 | TRBJ2-1
CASMFGDRVADTQYF | TGCGCCAGCATGTTCGGGGACAGGGTCGCGGATACGCAGTATTTT | TRBV5-1 | TRBD1 | TRBJ2-3
CAWSLGTSGRGYEQFF | TGTGCCTGGAGTCTCGGGACTAGCGGGAGAGGATATGAGCAGTTCTTC | TRBV30 | TRBD2 | TRBJ2-1
CASSLEEGGEKLFF | TGCGCCAGCAGCTTAGAGGAGGGAGGTGAAAAACTGTTTTTT | TRBV5-1 | NA | TRBJ1-4
CASSFSQGPNQPQHF | TGTGCCAGCAGTTTTTCGCAGGGTCCCAATCAGCCCCAGCATTTT | TRBV27 | NA | TRBJ1-5
CASSLTLLGQVLSNQPQHF | TGTGCCAGCAGCTTAACCCTCTTGGGACAGGTTCTTAGCAATCAGCCCCAGCATTTT | TRBV7-4 | TRBD1 | TRBJ1-5
CASSAWDKNTEAFF | TGCGCCAGCAGCGCGTGGGACAAGAACACTGAAGCTTTCTTT | TRBV5-1 | NA | TRBJ1-1
CASSQDQVRVGEKLFF | TGCGCCAGCAGCCAAGATCAGGTCAGGGTTGGTGAAAAACTGTTTTTT | TRBV4-1 | NA | TRBJ1-4
CASSDHVGRGGSGQYF | TGTGCCAGCAGTGATCATGTCGGCAGGGGTGGTTCGGGGCAGTACTTC | TRBV6-1 | NA | TRBJ2-7
CASREDRVGDNYGYTF | TGTGCCAGTAGGGAGGACAGGGTCGGGGACAACTATGGCTACACCTTC | TRBV19 | TRBD1 | TRBJ1-2
CASGASGANVLTF | TGTGCCAGCGGGGCGTCTGGGGCCAACGTCCTGACTTTC | TRBV6-5 | NA | TRBJ2-6
CASSRLAGQQETQYF | TGCGCCAGCAGCCGGCTAGCGGGGCAACAAGAGACCCAGTACTTC | TRBV4-1 | TRBD2 | TRBJ2-5
CASSLKGDAYEQYF | TGCGCCAGCAGCTTGAAAGGGGATGCCTACGAGCAGTACTTC | TRBV5-1 | NA | TRBJ2-7
CAWTTGLGEQYF | TGTGCCTGGACTACAGGTCTCGGCGAGCAGTACTTC | TRBV30 | NA | TRBJ2-7
CAWTALGSGNTIYF | TGTGCCTGGACGGCCCTAGGCTCTGGAAACACCATATATTTT | TRBV30 | NA | TRBJ1-3
CASSLLAGTSEQYF | TGTGCCAGCAGTTTACTAGCGGGTACTTCCGAGCAGTACTTC | TRBV7-2 | TRBD2 | TRBJ2-7
CASSLSPGVGYGYTF | TGTGCCAGCAGCTTATCCCCCGGGGTAGGGTATGGCTACACCTTC | TRBV7-2 | NA | TRBJ1-2
CAIESGISSDTQYF | TGTGCCATAGAATCGGGAATAAGTTCGGATACGCAGTATTTT | TRBV10-3 | NA | TRBJ2-3
CACEQGWTEAFF | TGTGCCTGCGAACAGGGTTGGACTGAAGCTTTCTTT | TRBV30 | NA | TRBJ1-1
CASSLAPTGHNQPQHF | TGTGCCAGCAGCTTGGCCCCGACAGGGCACAATCAGCCCCAGCATTTT | TRBV11-3 | TRBD1 | TRBJ1-5
CASSDSGQGADTQYF | TGTGCCAGCAGTGACTCGGGACAGGGGGCAGATACGCAGTATTTT | TRBV6-4 | TRBD1 | TRBJ2-3
CASSQDWGEVTDTQYF | TGTGCCAGCAGCCAAGATTGGGGAGAAGTCACAGATACGCAGTATTTT | TRBV14 | NA | TRBJ2-3
CASSFLSPAGIGDGYTF | TGTGCCAGCAGCTTTTTAAGTCCAGCAGGGATTGGGGATGGCTACACCTTC | TRBV13 | NA | TRBJ1-2
CASSGTEHTEAFF | TGCGCCAGCAGCGGGACAGAGCACACTGAAGCTTTCTTT | TRBV5-1 | TRBD1 | TRBJ1-1
CASSLNYWTGPSTEAFF | TGTGCCAGCAGCCTTAATTATTGGACAGGACCCAGCACTGAAGCTTTCTTT | TRBV11-2 | TRBD1 | TRBJ1-1
CASSPRRAGGSNEQFF | TGTGCCAGCTCACCACGACGGGCGGGAGGGTCTAATGAGCAGTTCTTC | TRBV18 | TRBD2 | TRBJ2-1
CASSSARGGAEQYF | TGCGCCAGCAGCTCGGCGAGGGGGGGTGCCGAGCAGTACTTC | TRBV5-1 | NA | TRBJ2-7
CASSLLPGRGDTEAFF | TGTGCCAGCAGCTTATTACCTGGCAGGGGGGACACTGAAGCTTTCTTT | TRBV7-9 | TRBD1 | TRBJ1-1
CASSLTWDRPNVLTF | TGTGCCAGCAGCTTAACGTGGGACAGGCCGAACGTCCTGACTTTC | TRBV7-9 | TRBD1 | TRBJ2-6
CASSSLAAPSYNEQFF | TGTGCCAGCAGCTCTCTAGCCGCTCCCTCCTACAATGAGCAGTTCTTC | TRBV7-3 | NA | TRBJ2-1
CASRAVEGGELFF | TGTGCCAGCAGGGCCGTCGAGGGCGGGGAGCTGTTTTTT | TRBV2 | NA | TRBJ2-2
CASSSPSGSRGKETQYF | TGTGCCAGCAGCTCTCCTAGCGGCTCTAGGGGGAAAGAGACCCAGTACTTC | TRBV11-3 | NA | TRBJ2-5
CASSQGTGQRTGTGELFF | TGCGCCAGCAGCCAAGGAACGGGACAAAGGACGGGCACCGGGGAGCTGTTTTTT | TRBV4-1 | NA | TRBJ2-2
CASSELGHDPGELFF | TGTGCCAGCAGTGAATTGGGACACGACCCCGGGGAGCTGTTTTTT | TRBV25-1 | NA | TRBJ2-2
CASSLMGHEQFF | TGTGCCAGCAGCCTCATGGGCCATGAGCAGTTCTTC | TRBV9 | NA | TRBJ2-1
CAWSALDRSNEKLFF | TGTGCCTGGAGTGCCCTGGACAGGAGTAATGAAAAACTGTTTTTT | TRBV30 | TRBD1 | TRBJ1-4
CASSLSPNRSGNTIYF | TGTGCCAGCAGCTTATCCCCGAATCGGTCTGGAAACACCATATATTTT | TRBV7-8 | NA | TRBJ1-3
CASSLGTNWQYPLHF | TGTGCCAGCAGCTTAGGAACCAATTGGCAGTATCCCCTCCACTTT | TRBV7-2 | NA | TRBJ1-6
CASSSNSGNTIYF | TGTGCCAGCAGCTCTAACTCTGGAAACACCATATATTTT | TRBV7-9 | NA | TRBJ1-3
CASSQPGLAGRTDTQYF | TGTGCCAGCAGCCAACCGGGACTAGCGGGGCGCACAGATACGCAGTATTTT | TRBV28 | TRBD2 | TRBJ2-3
CASSQEVSHEQYF | TGTGCCAGCAGCCAGGAGGTCAGCCACGAGCAGTACTTC | TRBV4-2 | NA | TRBJ2-7
CASSPLTGSYNEQFF | TGTGCCAGCTCACCACTAACAGGGTCCTACAATGAGCAGTTCTTC | TRBV18 | NA | TRBJ2-1
CASSNESDRGEYEQYF | TGCGCCAGCAGCAACGAATCGGACAGGGGAGAGTACGAGCAGTACTTC | TRBV10-1 | TRBD1 | TRBJ2-7
CASSLGQANTEAFF | TGCGCCAGCAGCCTAGGACAGGCGAACACTGAAGCTTTCTTT | TRBV5-1 | TRBD1 | TRBJ1-1
CASSPGDRGPNEQFF | TGTGCCAGCAGCCCCGGGGACAGGGGGCCTAATGAGCAGTTCTTC | TRBV14 | TRBD1 | TRBJ2-1
CASSWALRGVYGYTF | TGTGCCAGCAGCTGGGCCCTTCGGGGGGTGTATGGCTACACCTTC | TRBV5-8 | NA | TRBJ1-2
CATDQGASGETQYF | TGTGCCACCGATCAAGGGGCCTCAGGAGAGACCCAGTACTTC | TRBV2 | NA | TRBJ2-5